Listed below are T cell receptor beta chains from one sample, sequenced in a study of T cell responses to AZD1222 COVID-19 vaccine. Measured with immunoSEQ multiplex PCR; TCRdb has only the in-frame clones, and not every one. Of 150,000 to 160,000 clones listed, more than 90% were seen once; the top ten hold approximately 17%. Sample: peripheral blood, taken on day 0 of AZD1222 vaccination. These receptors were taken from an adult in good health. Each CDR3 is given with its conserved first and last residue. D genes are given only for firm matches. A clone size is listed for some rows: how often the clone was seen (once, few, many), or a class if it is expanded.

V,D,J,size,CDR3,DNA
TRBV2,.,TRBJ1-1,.,CASSERGRGNTEAFF,TGTGCCAGCAGTGAAAGGGGGAGGGGGAACACTGAAGCTTTCTTT
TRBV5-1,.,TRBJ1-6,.,CASSHGQSSYNSPLHF,TGCGCCAGCAGCCACGGACAGAGCTCCTATAATTCACCCCTCCACTTT
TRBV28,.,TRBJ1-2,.,CASRSGTANYGYTF,TGTGCCAGCAGGTCCGGAACAGCGAACTATGGCTACACCTTC
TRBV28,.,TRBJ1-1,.,CASSFLQGSAEAFF,TGTGCCAGCAGTTTTCTCCAGGGGTCCGCTGAAGCTTTCTTT
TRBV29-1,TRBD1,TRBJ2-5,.,CSVEGPLGQGEETQYF,TGCAGCGTTGAAGGCCCCCTGGGACAGGGGGAAGAGACCCAGTACTTC
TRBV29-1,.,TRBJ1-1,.,CSVLSTEAFF,TGCAGCGTATTAAGTACTGAAGCTTTCTTT
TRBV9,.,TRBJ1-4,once,CASSVAAFGEKLFF,TGTGCCAGCAGCGTAGCGGCCTTCGGAGAAAAACTGTTTTTT
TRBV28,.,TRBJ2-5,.,CASVRDSLETQYF,TGTGCCAGCGTGCGGGACAGCCTAGAGACCCAGTACTTC
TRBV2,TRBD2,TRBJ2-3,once,CASRGGREVADTQYF,TGTGCCAGCAGGGGGGGGCGGGAGGTGGCTGATACGCAGTATTTT
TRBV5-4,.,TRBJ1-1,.,CASRPRPNTEAFF,TGTGCCAGCAGGCCGCGGCCTAACACTGAAGCTTTCTTT
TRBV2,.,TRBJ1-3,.,CASSEGYSGNTIYF,TGTGCCAGCAGTGAAGGCTACTCTGGAAACACCATATATTTT
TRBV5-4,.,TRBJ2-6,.,CASRGWGASSGANVLTF,TGTGCCAGCCGCGGATGGGGGGCGAGCTCTGGGGCCAACGTCCTGACTTTC
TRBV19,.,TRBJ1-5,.,CASSYVRQPQHF,TGTGCCAGTAGCTATGTTCGGCAGCCCCAGCATTTT
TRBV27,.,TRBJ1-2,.,CASGTVLANYGYTF,TGTGCCAGCGGTACAGTTTTAGCTAACTATGGCTACACCTTC
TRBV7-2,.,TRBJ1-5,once,CASSLDYDRNQPQHF,TGTGCCAGCAGCTTAGATTACGACAGAAATCAGCCCCAGCATTTT
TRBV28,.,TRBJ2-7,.,CASTWGDRSYEQYF,TGTGCCAGCACCTGGGGGGACCGCTCCTACGAGCAGTACTTC
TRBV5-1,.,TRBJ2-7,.,CASSAYPSPEAEQYF,TGCGCCAGCAGCGCGTATCCTTCACCCGAGGCCGAGCAGTACTTC
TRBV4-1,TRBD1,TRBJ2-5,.,CASSQLLGGWETQYF,TGCGCCAGCAGCCAACTTCTAGGGGGCTGGGAGACCCAGTACTTC
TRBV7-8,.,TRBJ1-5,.,CASSLVQGPSNQPQHF,TGTGCCAGCAGCTTAGTGCAGGGACCTAGCAATCAGCCCCAGCATTTT
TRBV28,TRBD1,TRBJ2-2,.,CASSRQGASSGELFF,TGTGCCAGCAGTCGACAGGGGGCGAGTTCCGGGGAGCTGTTTTTT
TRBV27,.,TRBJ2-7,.,CASSLAGKQYF,TGTGCCAGCAGTTTAGCGGGAAAGCAGTACTTC
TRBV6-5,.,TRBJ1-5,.,CASMAGWENQPQHF,TGTGCCAGCATGGCAGGGTGGGAGAATCAGCCCCAGCATTTT
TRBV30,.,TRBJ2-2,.,CAWSGSRSGELFF,TGTGCCTGGAGTGGAAGTCGGTCCGGGGAGCTGTTTTTT
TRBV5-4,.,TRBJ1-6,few,CASSLEGRGAYNSPLHF,TGTGCCAGCAGCCTGGAGGGTCGGGGCGCCTATAATTCACCCCTCCACTTT
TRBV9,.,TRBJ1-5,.,CASTHDTPGQPQHF,TGTGCCAGCACCCATGACACTCCGGGACAGCCCCAGCATTTT
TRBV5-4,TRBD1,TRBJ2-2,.,CASSFGTGETGELFF,TGTGCCAGCAGCTTTGGGACAGGGGAAACCGGGGAGCTGTTTTTT
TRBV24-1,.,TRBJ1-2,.,CATSDVDSPVNYGYTF,TGTGCCACCAGTGATGTGGACAGCCCCGTCAACTATGGCTACACCTTC